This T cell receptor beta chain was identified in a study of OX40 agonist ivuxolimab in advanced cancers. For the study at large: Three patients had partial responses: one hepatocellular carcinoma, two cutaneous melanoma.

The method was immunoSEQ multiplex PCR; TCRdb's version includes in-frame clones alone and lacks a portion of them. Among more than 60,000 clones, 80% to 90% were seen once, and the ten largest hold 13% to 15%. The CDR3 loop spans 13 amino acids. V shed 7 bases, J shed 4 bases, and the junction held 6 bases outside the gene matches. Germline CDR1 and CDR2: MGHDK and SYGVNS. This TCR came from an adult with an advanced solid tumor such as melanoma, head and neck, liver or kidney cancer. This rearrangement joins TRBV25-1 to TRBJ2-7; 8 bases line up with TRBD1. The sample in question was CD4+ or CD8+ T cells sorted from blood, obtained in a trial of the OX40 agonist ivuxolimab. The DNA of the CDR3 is TGTGCCAGCACCGGGACAGGATGGTACGAGCAGTACTTC. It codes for CASTGTGWYEQYF.